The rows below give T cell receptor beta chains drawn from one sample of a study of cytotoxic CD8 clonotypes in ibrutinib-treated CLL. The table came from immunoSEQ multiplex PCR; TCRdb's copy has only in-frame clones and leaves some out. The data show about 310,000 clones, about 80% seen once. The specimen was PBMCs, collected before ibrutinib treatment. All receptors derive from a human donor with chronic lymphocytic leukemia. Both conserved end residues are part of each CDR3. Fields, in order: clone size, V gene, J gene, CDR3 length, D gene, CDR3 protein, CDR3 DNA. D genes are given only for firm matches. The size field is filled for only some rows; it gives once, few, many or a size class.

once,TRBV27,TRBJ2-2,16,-,CASTPLAAANTGELFF,TGTGCCAGCACCCCATTGGCCGCGGCGAACACCGGGGAGCTGTTTTTT
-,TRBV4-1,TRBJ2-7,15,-,CASSPPSGDFYEQYF,TGCGCCAGCAGCCCCCCTTCGGGTGACTTCTACGAGCAGTACTTC
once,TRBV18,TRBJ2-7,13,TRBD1,CASSPQGAIEQYF,TGTGCCAGCTCACCCCAGGGGGCGATCGAGCAGTACTTC
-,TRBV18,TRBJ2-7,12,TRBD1,CASSKGTDEQYF,TGTGCCAGCTCAAAAGGGACAGACGAGCAGTACTTC
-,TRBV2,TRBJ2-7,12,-,CASSADTGEQYF,TGTGCCAGCAGTGCCGACACGGGCGAGCAGTACTTC
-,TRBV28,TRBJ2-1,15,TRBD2,CASSLWGTSGREEFF,TGTGCCAGCAGCCTATGGGGGACTAGCGGGAGGGAGGAGTTCTTC
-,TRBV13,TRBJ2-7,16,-,CASSTLGHGIFHEQYF,TGTGCCAGCAGCACCCTCGGACACGGCATTTTTCACGAGCAGTACTTC
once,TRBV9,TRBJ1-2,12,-,CASSAQAYGYTF,TGTGCCAGCAGCGCCCAGGCGTATGGCTACACCTTC
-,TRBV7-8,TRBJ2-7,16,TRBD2,CASSLPPSGGSYEQYF,TGTGCCAGCAGCTTACCCCCTAGCGGGGGCTCCTACGAGCAGTACTTC
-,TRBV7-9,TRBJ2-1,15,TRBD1,CASRTDRVWIDEQFF,TGTGCCAGCAGAACGGACAGGGTGTGGATTGATGAGCAGTTCTTC
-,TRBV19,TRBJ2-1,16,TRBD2,CASSTPRLAGYNEQFF,TGTGCCAGTAGTACCCCCCGGCTAGCGGGGTACAATGAGCAGTTCTTC
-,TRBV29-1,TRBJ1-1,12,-,CSVRHWGTEAFF,TGCAGCGTCAGACACTGGGGTACTGAAGCTTTCTTT
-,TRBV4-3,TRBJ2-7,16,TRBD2,CASSQVFASGNYEQYF,TGCGCCAGCAGCCAAGTTTTTGCTAGCGGGAATTACGAGCAGTACTTC
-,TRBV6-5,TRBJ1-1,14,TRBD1,CASSSRDRGTEAFF,TGTGCCAGCAGTTCCCGGGACAGGGGCACTGAAGCTTTCTTT
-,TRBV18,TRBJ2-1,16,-,CASSPFPASAKNEQFF,TGTGCCAGCTCACCATTCCCGGCTAGCGCGAAAAATGAGCAGTTCTTC
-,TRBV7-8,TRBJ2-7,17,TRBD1,CASSERYRDRGQDEQYF,TGTGCCAGCAGCGAGCGGTACCGGGACAGGGGGCAAGACGAGCAGTACTTC
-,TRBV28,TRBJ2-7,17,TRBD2,CASSSPALAGAGDEQYF,TGTGCCAGCAGTTCCCCCGCTCTAGCGGGAGCTGGAGACGAGCAGTACTTC